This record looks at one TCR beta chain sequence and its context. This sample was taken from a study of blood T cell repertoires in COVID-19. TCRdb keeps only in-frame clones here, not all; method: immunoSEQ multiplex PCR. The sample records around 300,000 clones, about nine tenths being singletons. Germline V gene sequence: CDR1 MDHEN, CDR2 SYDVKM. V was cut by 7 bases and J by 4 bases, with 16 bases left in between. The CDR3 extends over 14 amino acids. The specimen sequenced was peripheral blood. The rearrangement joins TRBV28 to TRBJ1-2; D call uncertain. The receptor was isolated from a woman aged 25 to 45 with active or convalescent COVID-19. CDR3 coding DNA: TGTGCCAGCAAACCCACGAGGGCCTTCTATGGCTACACCTTC. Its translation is CASKPTRAFYGYTF.